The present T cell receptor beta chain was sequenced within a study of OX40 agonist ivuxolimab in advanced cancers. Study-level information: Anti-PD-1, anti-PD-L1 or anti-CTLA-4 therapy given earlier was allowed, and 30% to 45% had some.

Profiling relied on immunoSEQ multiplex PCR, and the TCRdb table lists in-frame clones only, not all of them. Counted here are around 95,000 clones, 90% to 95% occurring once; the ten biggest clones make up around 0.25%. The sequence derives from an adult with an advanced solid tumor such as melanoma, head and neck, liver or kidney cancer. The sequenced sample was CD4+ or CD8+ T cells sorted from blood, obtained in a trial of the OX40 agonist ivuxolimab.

In DNA form, the CDR3 reads TGTGCCAGCAGCCTCCTGTACCAAGAGACCCAGTACTTC. This gives the protein CASSLLYQETQYF. This chain joins TRBV21-1 and TRBJ2-5; TRBD2, as called in the table, went unchecked against the DNA. TRBV21-1 is a pseudogene. This CDR3 has 13 amino acids.